The 5 T cell receptor beta chains given below trace back to one sample, sequenced in a study of TIL therapy for anti-PD-1-resistant metastatic lung cancer. Time point of the sample: pre-treatment sample, taken before nivolumab and TIL therapy. Sequencing used immunoSEQ v3. Generated by immunoSEQ multiplex PCR, the TCRdb table keeps only in-frame clones and is missing some. This table has 52,000 or so clones, more than 80% appearing once. The sample here was blood, taken at baseline. These receptors came from a person between 30 and 80 years old with non-small cell lung cancer.

The V gene is TRBV11-2, the J gene TRBJ2-7, with 8 bases that match TRBD1. CDR1 is SGHAT and CDR2 is FQNNGV in the germline V gene. V shed 3 bases, J shed 3 bases, and the junction held 7 bases outside the gene matches. The CDR3 has 15 amino acids. CDR3 DNA: TGTGCCAGCAGCTTCCGGACAGGGCTCAGCTACGAGCAGTACTTC. This translates into CASSFRTGLSYEQYF. The full variable domain, with the rest looked up from reference TRBV11-2 and TRBJ2-7, is EAGVAQSPRYKIIEKRQSVAFWCNPISGHATLYWYQQILGQGPKLLIQFQNNGVVDDSQLPKDRFSAERLKGVDSTLKIQPAKLEDSAVYLCASSFRTGLSYEQYFGPGTRLTVT.

The chain is built from TRBV19 and TRBJ2-1, with 9 bases matching TRBD1. Germline lookup yields CDR1 LNHDA and CDR2 SQIVND (reference sequence). There are 14 residues in the CDR3. V trimming: 4 bases; J trimming: 6 bases; junction bases outside the gene matches: 4. The CDR3 protein is CASSTGTGRNEQFF. The CDR3 DNA follows: TGTGCCAGTAGTACCGGGACAGGGCGCAATGAGCAGTTCTTC.

This chain links TRBV6-5 with TRBJ2-7, with D possibly matching TRBD2 (7 bases). The germline V gene has CDR1 MNHEY and CDR2 SVGAGI. Trimming took 6 bases from V and 3 from J, leaving 15 bases between them. This CDR3 is built from 14 residues. This CDR3 reads CASSRGRGIYEQYF. CDR3 DNA: TGTGCCAGCAGCCGTGGGAGGGGGATCTACGAGCAGTACTTC.

This rearrangement joins TRBV30 to TRBJ2-5; D not resolved. The V gene's germline CDR1 is GTSNPN and CDR2 SVGIG (reference sequence). This CDR3 contains 11 residues. V dropped 2 bases and J dropped 4 bases, with 5 bases sitting between them. The DNA for the CDR3 is TGTGCCTGGAGTCATCGAGAGACCCAGTACTTC. This encodes CAWSHRETQYF.

The chain links TRBV27 to TRBJ2-4, with a tentative D call TRBD2 (5 bases). Trimming left V 2 bases short and J 3 bases short, with 14 bases between. Germline lookup yields CDR1 MNHEY and CDR2 SMNVEV (reference sequence). This CDR3 is 16 amino acids long. The CDR3 sequence is CASSLVRGEGKNIQYF. The DNA for the CDR3 is TGTGCCAGCAGTTTAGTCCGGGGAGAGGGCAAAAACATTCAGTACTTC.